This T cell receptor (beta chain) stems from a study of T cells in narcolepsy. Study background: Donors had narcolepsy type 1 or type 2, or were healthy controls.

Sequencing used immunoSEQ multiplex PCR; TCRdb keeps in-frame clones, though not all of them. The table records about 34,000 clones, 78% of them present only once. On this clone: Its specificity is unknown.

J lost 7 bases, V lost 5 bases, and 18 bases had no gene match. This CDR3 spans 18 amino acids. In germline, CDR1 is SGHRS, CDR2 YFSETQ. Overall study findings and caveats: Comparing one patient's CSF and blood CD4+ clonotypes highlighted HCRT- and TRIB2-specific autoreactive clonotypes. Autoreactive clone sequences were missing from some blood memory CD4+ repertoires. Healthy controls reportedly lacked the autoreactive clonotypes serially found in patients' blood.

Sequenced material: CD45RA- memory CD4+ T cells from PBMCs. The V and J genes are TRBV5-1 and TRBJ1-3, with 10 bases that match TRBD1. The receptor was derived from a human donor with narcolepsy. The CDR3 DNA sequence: TGCGCCAGCAGACTAACGTTCCAACCCGGGACAGGGGACAACACCATATATTTT. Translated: CASRLTFQPGTGDNTIYF.